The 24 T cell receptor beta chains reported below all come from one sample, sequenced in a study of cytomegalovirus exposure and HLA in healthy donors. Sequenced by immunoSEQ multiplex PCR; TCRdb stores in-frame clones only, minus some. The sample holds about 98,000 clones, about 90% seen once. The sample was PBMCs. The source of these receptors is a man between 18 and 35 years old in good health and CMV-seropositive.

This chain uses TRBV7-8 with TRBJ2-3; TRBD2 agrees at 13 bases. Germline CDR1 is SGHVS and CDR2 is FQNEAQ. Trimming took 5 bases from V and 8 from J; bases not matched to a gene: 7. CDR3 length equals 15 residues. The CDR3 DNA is TGTGCCAGCAGCGGACTAGCGGGAGACAAGACTACGCAGTATTTT. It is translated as CASSGLAGDKTTQYF.

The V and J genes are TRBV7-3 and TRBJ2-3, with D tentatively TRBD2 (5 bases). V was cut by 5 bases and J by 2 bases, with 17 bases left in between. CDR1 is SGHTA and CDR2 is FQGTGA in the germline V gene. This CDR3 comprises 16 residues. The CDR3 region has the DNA TGTGCCAGCAGCGTCGGGATAATCCCTATCACAGATACGCAGTATTTT. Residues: CASSVGIIPITDTQYF.

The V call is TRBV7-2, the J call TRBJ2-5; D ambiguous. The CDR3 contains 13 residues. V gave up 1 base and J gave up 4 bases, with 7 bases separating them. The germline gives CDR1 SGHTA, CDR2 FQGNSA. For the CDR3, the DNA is TGTGCCAGCAGCTTAGGACTCTTAGAGACCCAGTACTTC. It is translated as CASSLGLLETQYF. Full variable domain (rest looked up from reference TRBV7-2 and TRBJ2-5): GAGVSQSPSNKVTEKGKDVELRCDPISGHTALYWYRQSLGQGLEFLIYFQGNSAPDKSGLPSDRFSAERTGGSVSTLTIQRTQQEDSAVYLCASSLGLLETQYFGPGTRLLVL.

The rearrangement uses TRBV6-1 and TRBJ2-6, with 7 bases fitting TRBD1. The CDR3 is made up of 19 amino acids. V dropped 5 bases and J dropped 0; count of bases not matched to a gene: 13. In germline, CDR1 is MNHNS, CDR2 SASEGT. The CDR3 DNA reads TGTGCCAGCAGTCAAGGGACAGCGGAATACCCCTCTGGGGCCAACGTCCTGACTTTC. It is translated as CASSQGTAEYPSGANVLTF.

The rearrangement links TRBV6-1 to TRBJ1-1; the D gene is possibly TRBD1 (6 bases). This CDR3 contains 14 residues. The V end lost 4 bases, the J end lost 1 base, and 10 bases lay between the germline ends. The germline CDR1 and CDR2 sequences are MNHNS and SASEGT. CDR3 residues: CASSGEDRNTEAFF. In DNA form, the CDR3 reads TGTGCCAGCAGTGGCGAGGACAGGAACACTGAAGCTTTCTTT.

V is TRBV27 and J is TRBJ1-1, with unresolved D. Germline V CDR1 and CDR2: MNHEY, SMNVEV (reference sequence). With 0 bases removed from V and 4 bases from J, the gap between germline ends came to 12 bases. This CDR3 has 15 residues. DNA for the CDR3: TGTGCCAGCAGTTTATCGACCCGCGGGGTCACTGAAGCTTTCTTT. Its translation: CASSLSTRGVTEAFF.

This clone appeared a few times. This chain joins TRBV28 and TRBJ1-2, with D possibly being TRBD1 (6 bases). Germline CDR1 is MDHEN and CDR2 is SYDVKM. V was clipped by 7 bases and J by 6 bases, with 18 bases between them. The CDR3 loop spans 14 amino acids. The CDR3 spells CASKVMGRGDGYTF. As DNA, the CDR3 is TGTGCCAGCAAGGTGATGGGCAGGGGAGATGGCTACACCTTC.

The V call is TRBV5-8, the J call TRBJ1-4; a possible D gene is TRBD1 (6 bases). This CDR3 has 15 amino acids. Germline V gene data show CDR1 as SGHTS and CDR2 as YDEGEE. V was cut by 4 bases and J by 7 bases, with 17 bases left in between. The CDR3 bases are TGTGCCAGCAGCCGGTGGCAGGGGCTAGGTGAAAAACTGTTTTTT. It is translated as CASSRWQGLGEKLFF.

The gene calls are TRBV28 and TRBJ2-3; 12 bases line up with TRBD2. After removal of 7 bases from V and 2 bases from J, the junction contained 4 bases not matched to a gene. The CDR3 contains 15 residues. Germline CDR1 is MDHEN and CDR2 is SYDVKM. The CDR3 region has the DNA TGTGCCAGCAACCCTAGCGGGAGGGCCACAGATACGCAGTATTTT. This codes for CASNPSGRATDTQYF.

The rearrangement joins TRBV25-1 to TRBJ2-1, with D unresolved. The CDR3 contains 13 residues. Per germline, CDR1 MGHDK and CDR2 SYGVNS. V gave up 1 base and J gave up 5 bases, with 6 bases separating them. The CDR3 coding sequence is TGTGCCAGCAGTGAATTTGTAGACAATGAGCAGTTCTTC. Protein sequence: CASSEFVDNEQFF.

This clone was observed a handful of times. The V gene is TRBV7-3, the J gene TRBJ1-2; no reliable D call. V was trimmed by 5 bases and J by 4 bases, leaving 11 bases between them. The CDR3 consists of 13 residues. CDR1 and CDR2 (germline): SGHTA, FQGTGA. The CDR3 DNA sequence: TGTGCCAGCAGCCAATCGATGAGCTATGGCTACACCTTC. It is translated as CASSQSMSYGYTF.

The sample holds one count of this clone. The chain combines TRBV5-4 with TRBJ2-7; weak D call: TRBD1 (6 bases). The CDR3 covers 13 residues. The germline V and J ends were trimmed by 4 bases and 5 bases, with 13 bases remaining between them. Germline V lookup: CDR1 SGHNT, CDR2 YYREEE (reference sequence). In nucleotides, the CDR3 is TGTGCCAGCAGCGCTCACAGGGTTGACGAGCAGTACTTC. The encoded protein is CASSAHRVDEQYF.

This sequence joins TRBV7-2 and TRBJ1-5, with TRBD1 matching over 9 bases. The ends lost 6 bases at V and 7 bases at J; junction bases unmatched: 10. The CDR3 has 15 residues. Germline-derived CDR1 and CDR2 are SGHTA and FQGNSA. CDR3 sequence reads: CASSTNRGQGQPQHF. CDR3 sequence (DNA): TGTGCCAGCAGTACAAACAGGGGGCAGGGGCAGCCCCAGCATTTT.

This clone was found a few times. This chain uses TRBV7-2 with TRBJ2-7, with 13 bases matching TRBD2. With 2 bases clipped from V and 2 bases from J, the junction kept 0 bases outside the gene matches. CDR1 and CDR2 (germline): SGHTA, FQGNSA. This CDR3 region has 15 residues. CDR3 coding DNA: TGTGCCAGCAGCTTAACTAGCGGGGGGGCCTACGAGCAGTACTTC. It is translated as CASSLTSGGAYEQYF.

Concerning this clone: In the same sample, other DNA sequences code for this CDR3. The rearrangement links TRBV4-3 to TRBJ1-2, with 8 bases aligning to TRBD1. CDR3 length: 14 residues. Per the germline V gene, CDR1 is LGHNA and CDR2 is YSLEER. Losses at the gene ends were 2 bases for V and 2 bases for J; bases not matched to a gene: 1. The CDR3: CASSQNRGNYGYTF. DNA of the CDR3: TGCGCCAGCAGCCAAAACAGGGGGAACTATGGCTACACCTTC.

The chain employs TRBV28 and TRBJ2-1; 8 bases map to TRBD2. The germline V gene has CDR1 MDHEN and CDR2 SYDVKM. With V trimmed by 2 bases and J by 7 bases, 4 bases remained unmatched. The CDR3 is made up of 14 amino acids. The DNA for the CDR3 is TGTGCCAGCAGTTTAGGGGGACTAGTTAATGAGCAGTTCTTC. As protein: CASSLGGLVNEQFF.

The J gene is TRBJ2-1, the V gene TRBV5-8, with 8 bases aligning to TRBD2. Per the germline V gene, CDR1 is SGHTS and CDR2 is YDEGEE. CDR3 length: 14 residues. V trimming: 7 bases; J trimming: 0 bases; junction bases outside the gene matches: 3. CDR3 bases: TGTGCCAGCCTAGCGGGTAGCTCCTACAATGAGCAGTTCTTC. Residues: CASLAGSSYNEQFF. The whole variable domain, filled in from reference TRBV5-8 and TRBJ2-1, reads EAGVTQSPTHLIKTRGQQATLRCSPISGHTSVYWYQQALGLGLQFLLWYDEGEERNRGNFPPRFSGRQFPNYSSELNVNALELEDSALYLCASLAGSSYNEQFFGPGTRLTVL.

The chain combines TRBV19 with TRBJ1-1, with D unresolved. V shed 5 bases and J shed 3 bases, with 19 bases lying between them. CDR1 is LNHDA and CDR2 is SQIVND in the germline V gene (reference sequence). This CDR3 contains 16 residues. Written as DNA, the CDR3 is TGTGCCAGTAGTCGACTCAGCCTGACTTGGGACACTGAAGCTTTCTTT. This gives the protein CASSRLSLTWDTEAFF.

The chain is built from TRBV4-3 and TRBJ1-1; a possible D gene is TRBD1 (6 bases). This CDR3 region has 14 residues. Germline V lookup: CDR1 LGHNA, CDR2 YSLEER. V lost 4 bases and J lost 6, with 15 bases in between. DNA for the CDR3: TGCGCCAGCAGCCGGGACACCAGTCGGGCTGAAGCTTTCTTT. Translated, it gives CASSRDTSRAEAFF.

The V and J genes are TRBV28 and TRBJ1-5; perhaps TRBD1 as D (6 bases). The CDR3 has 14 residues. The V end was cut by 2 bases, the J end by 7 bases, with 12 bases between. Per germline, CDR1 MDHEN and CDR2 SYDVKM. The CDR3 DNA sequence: TGTGCCAGCAGTTTAAATACAGGGTCCCAGCCCCAGCATTTT. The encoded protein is CASSLNTGSQPQHF.

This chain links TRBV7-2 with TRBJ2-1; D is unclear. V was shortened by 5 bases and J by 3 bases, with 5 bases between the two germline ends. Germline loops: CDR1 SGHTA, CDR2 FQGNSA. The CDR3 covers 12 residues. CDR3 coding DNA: TGTGCCAGCAGCCCAGACTACAATGAGCAGTTCTTC. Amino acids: CASSPDYNEQFF.

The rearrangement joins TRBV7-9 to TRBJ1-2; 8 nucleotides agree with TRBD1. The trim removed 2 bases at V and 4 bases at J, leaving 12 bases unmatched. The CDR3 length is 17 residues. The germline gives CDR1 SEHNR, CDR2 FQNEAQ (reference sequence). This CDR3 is CASSLSGRGPGGYGYTF. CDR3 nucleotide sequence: TGTGCCAGCAGCTTATCCGGCAGGGGGCCGGGGGGCTATGGCTACACCTTC.

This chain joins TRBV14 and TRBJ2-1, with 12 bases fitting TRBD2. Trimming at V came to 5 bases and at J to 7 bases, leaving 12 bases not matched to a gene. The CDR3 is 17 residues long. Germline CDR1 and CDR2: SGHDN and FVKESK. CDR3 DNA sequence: TGTGCCAGCAGCACCCCTTTCCTAGCGGGGGGGCTTAATGAGCAGTTCTTC. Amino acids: CASSTPFLAGGLNEQFF.

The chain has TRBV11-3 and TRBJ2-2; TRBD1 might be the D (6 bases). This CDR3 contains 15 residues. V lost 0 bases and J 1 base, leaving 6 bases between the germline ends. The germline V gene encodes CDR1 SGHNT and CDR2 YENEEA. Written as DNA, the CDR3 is TGTGCCAGCAGCTTAGAACAGGGGAACACCGGGGAGCTGTTTTTT. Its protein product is CASSLEQGNTGELFF. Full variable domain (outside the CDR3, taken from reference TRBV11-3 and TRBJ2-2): EAGVVQSPRYKIIEKKQPVAFWCNPISGHNTLYWYLQNLGQGPELLIRYENEEAVDDSQLPKDRFSAERLKGVDSTLKIQPAELGDSAVYLCASSLEQGNTGELFFGEGSRLTVL.